This T cell receptor (beta chain) was observed in a study of cytomegalovirus exposure and HLA in healthy donors. This PCR relied on a set of 60 Vbeta primers and 13 Jbeta primers. Sequencing was performed with immunoSEQ multiplex PCR; in TCRdb, only in-frame clones are kept and a portion is missing. The sample holds some 150,000 clones; 79% are singletons and the top ten take 6% to 6.5%. This CDR3 has 15 residues. CDR1 is MNHEY, CDR2 SVGAGI, per germline. The clonotype was recovered from a man in his fifties or sixties in good health and CMV-seropositive. The sample consisted of PBMCs. The J gene is TRBJ2-5, the V gene TRBV6-5; 8 bases are a match to TRBD1. The assigned J gene may be wrong: the sequence end matches TRBJ2-7 better. CDR3 in DNA: TGTGCCAGCAGTTTCCGGGACAGGTGGTCCTACGAGCAGTACTTC. As protein: CASSFRDRWSYEQYF.